These T cell receptor beta chains were read from a single sample in a study of vaccination effects on CD4 cells after COVID-19. These receptors' targets are unknown. TCRdb's copy holds only in-frame clones and misses some; the assay was immunoSEQ multiplex PCR. Of around 50,000 clones in the sample, roughly three fifths were seen once. This specimen was CD4+ T cells from PBMCs cultured without peptide, taken before COVID-19 vaccination. These TCRs come from a human donor who received a COVID-19 vaccine. CDR3s include the opening cysteine and the closing phenylalanine or tryptophan. The D gene is left open where the match is weak. Size is omitted from some rows. Given values are once, few, many or a class for expanded clones.

V gene	J gene	D gene	clone size	CDR3 protein	CDR3 DNA
TRBV4-3	TRBJ1-2	NA	NA	CASSQDRGGYGYTF	TGCGCCAGCAGCCAAGATCGAGGGGGCTATGGCTACACCTTC
TRBV19	TRBJ1-6	NA	NA	CATESGSYNSPLHF	TGTGCCACCGAGAGCGGTTCCTATAATTCACCCCTCCACTTT
TRBV7-8	TRBJ2-5	NA	NA	CASGNSRQETQYF	TGTGCCAGCGGAAATAGCCGGCAAGAGACCCAGTACTTC
TRBV3-1/TRBV3-2	TRBJ1-1	NA	NA	CASSQGSMRATEAFF	TGTGCCAGCAGCCAAGGGTCGATGCGGGCCACTGAAGCTTTCTTT
TRBV9	TRBJ1-2	TRBD1	NA	CASSVARDREHKNYGYTF	TGTGCCAGCAGCGTAGCTCGGGACAGGGAACATAAAAACTATGGCTACACCTTC
TRBV28	TRBJ1-4	NA	NA	CASSPRTIEKLFF	TGTGCCAGCAGCCCTCGGACAATTGAAAAACTGTTTTTT
TRBV6-5	TRBJ2-7	NA	NA	CASSSGTLYEQYF	TGTGCCAGCAGTTCTGGGACTCTATACGAGCAGTACTTC
TRBV30	TRBJ1-3	NA	NA	CAWSGTGKYSGNTIYF	TGTGCCTGGAGTGGGACTGGGAAATACTCTGGAAACACCATATATTTT
TRBV5-6	TRBJ1-6	NA	once	CASRSSATASYNSPLHF	TGTGCCAGCAGATCCTCCGCGACAGCCTCCTATAATTCACCCCTCCACTTT
TRBV4-1	TRBJ2-1	TRBD2	few	CASSQVSGSGYETSYNEQFF	TGCGCCAGCAGCCAAGTTAGCGGGAGCGGGTATGAAACTTCCTACAATGAGCAGTTCTTC
TRBV6-1	TRBJ2-7	TRBD1	NA	CASSEGSGGGEQYF	TGTGCCAGCAGTGAAGGGTCAGGGGGCGGCGAGCAGTACTTC
TRBV6-2/TRBV6-3	TRBJ2-5	TRBD1	NA	CASSYGGQPSETQYF	TGTGCCAGCAGTTACGGGGGACAGCCGTCGGAGACCCAGTACTTC
TRBV7-8	TRBJ2-2	NA	NA	CASSLGREVWNTGELFF	TGTGCCAGCAGCTTAGGCAGGGAGGTTTGGAACACCGGGGAGCTGTTTTTT
TRBV19	TRBJ1-2	TRBD1	NA	CASSTYGTDPYGYTF	TGTGCCAGTAGTACCTACGGGACAGATCCATATGGCTACACCTTC
TRBV28	TRBJ2-4	TRBD1	NA	CASSPAGGQNIQYF	TGTGCCAGCAGTCCCGCAGGGGGCCAAAACATTCAGTACTTC
TRBV19	TRBJ2-4	TRBD2	NA	CASSIVGGLAKNIQYF	TGTGCCAGTAGTATAGTCGGGGGGTTAGCCAAAAACATTCAGTACTTC
TRBV28	TRBJ1-1	NA	few	CASRARYGAFF	TGTGCCAGCAGGGCTAGGTATGGAGCTTTCTTT
TRBV14	TRBJ2-7	NA	NA	CASSSLAGSYEQYF	TGTGCCAGCAGCTCCCTCGCGGGCTCCTACGAGCAGTACTTC
TRBV13	TRBJ1-5	NA	NA	CASSFGGEPQHF	TGTGCCAGCAGCTTTGGCGGGGAGCCCCAGCATTTT
TRBV19	TRBJ1-5	NA	few	CASSIGPGRGNQPQHF	TGTGCCAGTAGTATAGGGCCCGGCCGGGGCAATCAGCCCCAGCATTTT
TRBV19	TRBJ2-2	TRBD1	few	CASRWTGETGELFF	TGTGCCAGTAGATGGACAGGGGAGACCGGGGAGCTGTTTTTT
TRBV12-3/TRBV12-4	TRBJ1-2	NA	NA	CASSLATYGYTF	TGTGCCAGCAGTTTAGCCACATATGGCTACACCTTC
TRBV2	TRBJ2-1	TRBD2	NA	CASSGAGTSRYNEQFF	TGTGCCAGCAGTGGGGCGGGGACTAGCCGTTACAATGAGCAGTTCTTC
TRBV2	TRBJ1-2	NA	NA	CASIPNRVHYGYTF	TGTGCCAGCATCCCTAACAGGGTGCACTATGGCTACACCTTC
TRBV4-1	TRBJ2-3	TRBD2	NA	CASSRGLAGGPSDTQYF	TGCGCCAGCAGCCGCGGTCTAGCGGGGGGGCCGTCAGATACGCAGTATTTT
TRBV21-1	TRBJ1-5	NA	few	CASSMIPAPRYSNQPQHF	TGTGCCAGCAGCATGATACCGGCCCCGAGGTATAGCAATCAGCCCCAGCATTTT
TRBV7-9	TRBJ1-6	NA	NA	CASNKEVSPLHF	TGTGCCAGCAATAAGGAGGTCTCACCCCTCCACTTT
TRBV24-1	TRBJ2-1	TRBD2	few	CATSDGLAGGGYNEQFF	TGTGCCACCAGTGATGGACTAGCGGGAGGTGGATACAATGAGCAGTTCTTC
TRBV6-5	TRBJ1-2	TRBD1	once	CASSFWQGAMDGYTF	TGTGCCAGCAGTTTTTGGCAGGGGGCGATGGATGGCTACACCTTC
TRBV19	TRBJ2-7	NA	NA	CASSRGPTPEQYF	TGTGCCAGTAGTAGGGGACCGACCCCCGAGCAGTACTTC
TRBV4-3	TRBJ1-1	TRBD1	NA	CASSQLGQGSNTEAFF	TGCGCCAGCAGCCAGTTGGGACAGGGGTCGAACACTGAAGCTTTCTTT
TRBV7-2	TRBJ1-4	TRBD1	NA	CASSSGQGTTNEKLFF	TGTGCCAGCAGCTCGGGACAGGGGACAACTAATGAAAAACTGTTTTTT
TRBV6-6	TRBJ2-3	NA	NA	CASSSPTDTQYF	TGTGCCAGCAGTTCGCCTACAGATACGCAGTATTTT
TRBV7-9	TRBJ2-3	NA	medium-sized	CASSLVFHTQYF	TGTGCCAGCAGCTTAGTTTTCCATACGCAGTATTTT
TRBV3-1/TRBV3-2	TRBJ2-2	NA	NA	CASSRDPGGGELFF	TGTGCCAGCAGCCGCGACCCCGGGGGCGGGGAGCTGTTTTTT
TRBV18	TRBJ1-2	TRBD1	once	CASSPPAGTVETYGYTF	TGTGCCAGCTCACCACCGGCAGGGACAGTCGAGACGTATGGCTACACCTTC
TRBV27	TRBJ1-1	NA	NA	CASRQTYSSVNTEAFF	TGTGCCAGCAGACAAACTTACTCGTCGGTGAACACTGAAGCTTTCTTT
TRBV5-5	TRBJ2-5	NA	NA	CASSLEVGGTGTQYF	TGTGCCAGCAGCTTGGAGGTCGGGGGGACAGGGACCCAGTACTTC
TRBV6-5	TRBJ2-7	TRBD2	once	CASSYHLAGGYEQYF	TGTGCCAGCAGTTACCACCTAGCGGGGGGCTACGAGCAGTACTTC
TRBV18	TRBJ1-3	NA	NA	CASSPGAGEGNTIYF	TGTGCCAGCTCACCAGGAGCAGGGGAGGGAAACACCATATATTTT
TRBV6-1	TRBJ1-1	NA	NA	CASSEATGPEAFF	TGTGCCAGCAGTGAAGCAACCGGGCCCGAAGCTTTCTTT
TRBV9	TRBJ2-7	TRBD1	NA	CASSLTGTGEYEQYF	TGTGCCAGCAGCCTGACCGGGACAGGGGAATACGAGCAGTACTTC
TRBV19	TRBJ2-1	NA	NA	CASSHRGPREQFF	TGTGCCAGTAGTCACCGGGGCCCTAGGGAGCAGTTCTTC
TRBV2	TRBJ2-5	NA	NA	CASRVGWGETQYF	TGTGCCAGCAGGGTGGGCTGGGGAGAGACCCAGTACTTC
TRBV18	TRBJ1-3	NA	NA	CASSDVRTGGNTIYF	TGTGCCAGCTCAGATGTGCGAACAGGTGGAAACACCATATATTTT
TRBV27	TRBJ1-6	TRBD1	NA	CASSSLPGQGSPLHF	TGTGCCAGCAGTTCGCTCCCGGGACAGGGTTCTCCCCTCCACTTT
TRBV9	TRBJ2-2	NA	NA	CASSVRGLLSTGELFF	TGTGCCAGCAGCGTTCGCGGGTTGCTCAGTACCGGGGAGCTGTTTTTT
TRBV20-1	TRBJ1-5	NA	NA	CSASRGRSSYSNQPQHF	TGCAGTGCTAGTCGGGGACGGAGTAGCTATAGCAATCAGCCCCAGCATTTT
TRBV6-2/TRBV6-3	TRBJ2-1	NA	NA	CASSWAYNEQFF	TGTGCCAGCAGTTGGGCCTACAATGAGCAGTTCTTC
TRBV4-1	TRBJ2-7	TRBD1	NA	CASSSRDRVGEQYF	TGCGCCAGCAGCTCACGGGACAGGGTTGGAGAGCAGTACTTC
TRBV27	TRBJ1-2	TRBD1	once	CASVYMTGNYGYTF	TGTGCCAGCGTCTACATGACAGGGAACTATGGCTACACCTTC
TRBV5-5	TRBJ2-1	TRBD2	few	CASSLAASGGAINEQFF	TGTGCCAGCAGCTTGGCGGCTAGCGGGGGGGCGATCAATGAGCAGTTCTTC
TRBV4-3	TRBJ1-1	NA	NA	CASSQDTFTEAFF	TGCGCCAGCAGCCAAGATACGTTTACCGAAGCTTTCTTT
TRBV12-3/TRBV12-4	TRBJ2-2	NA	once	CASSLSAGELFF	TGTGCCAGCAGTTTAAGTGCCGGGGAGCTGTTTTTT